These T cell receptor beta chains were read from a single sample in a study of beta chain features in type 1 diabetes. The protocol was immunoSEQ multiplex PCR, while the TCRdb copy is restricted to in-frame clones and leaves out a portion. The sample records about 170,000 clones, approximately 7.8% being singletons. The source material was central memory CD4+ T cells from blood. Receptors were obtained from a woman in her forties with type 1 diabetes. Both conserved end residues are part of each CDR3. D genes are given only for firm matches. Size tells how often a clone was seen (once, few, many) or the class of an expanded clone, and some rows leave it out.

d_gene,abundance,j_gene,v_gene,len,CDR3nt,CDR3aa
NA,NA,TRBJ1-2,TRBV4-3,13,TGCGCCAGCAGCCAAGATTCAAAATTGGGCTACACCTTC,CASSQDSKLGYTF
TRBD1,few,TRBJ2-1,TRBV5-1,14,TGCGCCAGCAGCTTCGGACAGGGGGATAATGAGCAGTTCTTC,CASSFGQGDNEQFF
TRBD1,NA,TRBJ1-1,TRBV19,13,TGTGCCAGCCGGACAGGGGAATCCACTGAAGCTTTCTTT,CASRTGESTEAFF
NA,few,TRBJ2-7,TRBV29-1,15,TGCAGCGTTTTCTCCGGGACATCTAAGGGTTACGAGCAGTACTTC,CSVFSGTSKGYEQYF
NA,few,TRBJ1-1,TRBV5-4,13,TGTGCCAGCAGCTTAGACGGGTACACTGAAGCTTTCTTT,CASSLDGYTEAFF
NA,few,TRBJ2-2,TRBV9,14,TGTGCCAGCAGCCCCTCGAGGGGGGGCGGGGAGCTGTTTTTT,CASSPSRGGGELFF
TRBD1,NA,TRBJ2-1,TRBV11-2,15,TGTGCCAGCAGCCTACTAGGGGACAGCTACAATGAGCAGTTCTTC,CASSLLGDSYNEQFF
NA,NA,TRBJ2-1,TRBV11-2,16,TGTGCCAGCAGCTTTCCAGGGATGGTCACCTACAATGAGCAGTTCTTC,CASSFPGMVTYNEQFF
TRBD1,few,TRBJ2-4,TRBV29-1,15,TGCAGCGTTGAAGATCGGGTACAGGGGGGAAACATTCAGTACTTC,CSVEDRVQGGNIQYF
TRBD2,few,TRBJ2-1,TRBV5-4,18,TGTGCCAGCAGCTTAGGCCCGTCGTGGGAGGGCTCCTACAATGAGCAGTTCTTC,CASSLGPSWEGSYNEQFF
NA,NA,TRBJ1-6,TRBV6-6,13,TGTGCCAGCGTGAGGGGGAGCGGTTCACCCCTCCACTTT,CASVRGSGSPLHF
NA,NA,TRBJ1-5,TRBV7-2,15,TGTGCCAGCAGCCCGCGTGCCACAGATAATCAGCCCCAGCATTTT,CASSPRATDNQPQHF
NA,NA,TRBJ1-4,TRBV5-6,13,TGTGCCAGCAGCTTATTGGCAGCAGGAAAACTGTTTTTT,CASSLLAAGKLFF
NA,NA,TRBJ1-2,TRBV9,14,TGTGCCAGCAGCGTAGGGTACAGGGAATCTGGCTACACCTTC,CASSVGYRESGYTF
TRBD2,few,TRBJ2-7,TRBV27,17,TGTGCCAGCAGCTCAAATCCGGGACTAGCGACCTCCTACGAGCAGTACTTC,CASSSNPGLATSYEQYF
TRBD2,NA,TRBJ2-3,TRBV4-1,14,TGCGCCAGCAGCGCGGGGGGGAGCACAGATACGCAGTATTTT,CASSAGGSTDTQYF
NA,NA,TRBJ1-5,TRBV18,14,TGTGCCAGCTCACCCGCTCGCGGTGGTCAGCCCCAGCATTTT,CASSPARGGQPQHF
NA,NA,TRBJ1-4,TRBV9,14,TGTGCCAGCAGCGTACACGACAGGAGTGAAAAACTGTTTTTT,CASSVHDRSEKLFF
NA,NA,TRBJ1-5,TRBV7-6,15,TGTGCCAGCAGCCCCAGCTCCAGGGGCAATCAGCCCCAGCATTTT,CASSPSSRGNQPQHF
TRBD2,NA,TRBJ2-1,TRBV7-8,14,TGTGCCAGCGGTAGGAGCGGGACGGCCAATGAGCAGTTCTTC,CASGRSGTANEQFF
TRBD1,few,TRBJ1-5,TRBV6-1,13,TGTGCCAGCAAGGACAGGGCCAATCAGCCCCAGCATTTT,CASKDRANQPQHF
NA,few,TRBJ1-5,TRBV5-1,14,TGCGCCAGCAGCTTGGGGGGGCTTGATCAGCCCCAGCATTTT,CASSLGGLDQPQHF
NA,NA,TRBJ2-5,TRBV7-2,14,TGTGCCAGCAGCCCCAGTCAGGCCGAAGAGACCCAGTACTTC,CASSPSQAEETQYF
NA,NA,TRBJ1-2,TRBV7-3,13,TGTGCCAGCAGCGTAGACAGTAACTATGGCTACACCTTC,CASSVDSNYGYTF
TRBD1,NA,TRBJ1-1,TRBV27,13,TGTGCCAGCAAAACCCGGGACAGCCCTGAAGCTTTCTTT,CASKTRDSPEAFF
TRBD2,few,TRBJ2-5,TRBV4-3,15,TGCGCCAGCAGCCAGGGACTAGCGGGGGGGAAGACCCAGTACTTC,CASSQGLAGGKTQYF
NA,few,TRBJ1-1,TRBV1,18,TGCACCAGCAGCCAGACGGCAGGGGGCTTACCCTTGAACACTGAAGCTTTCTTT,CTSSQTAGGLPLNTEAFF
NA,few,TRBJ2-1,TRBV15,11,TGTGCCACCAGCGAGTACAATGAGCAGTTCTTC,CATSEYNEQFF
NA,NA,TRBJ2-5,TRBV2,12,TGTGCCCTTAAGAGGGCGGGAGAGACCCAGTACTTC,CALKRAGETQYF
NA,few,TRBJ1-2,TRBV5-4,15,TGTGCCAGCAGCCCCGTCGCAGGGAAAGACTATGGCTACACCTTC,CASSPVAGKDYGYTF
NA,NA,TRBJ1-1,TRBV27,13,TGTGCCAGCAGGATACAGGGGAACACTGAAGCTTTCTTT,CASRIQGNTEAFF
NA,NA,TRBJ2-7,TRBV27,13,TGTGCCAGCAGCCGTCAGGGGATCCACGAGCAGTACTTC,CASSRQGIHEQYF
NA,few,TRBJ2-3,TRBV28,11,TGTGCCAGCACCTCGGGAGATACGCAGTATTTT,CASTSGDTQYF
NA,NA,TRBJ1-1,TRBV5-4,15,TGTGCCAGCAGCTTTGGCGGACAAACGAACACTGAAGCTTTCTTT,CASSFGGQTNTEAFF
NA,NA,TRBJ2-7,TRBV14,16,TGTGCCAGCAGCCAAAGTACAGGGTCCCGCTACTACGAGCAGTACTTC,CASSQSTGSRYYEQYF
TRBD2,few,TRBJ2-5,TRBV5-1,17,TGCGCCAGCAGCTGGCCAACTAGCGGGAGTGATAAAGAGACCCAGTACTTC,CASSWPTSGSDKETQYF
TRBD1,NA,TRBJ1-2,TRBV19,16,TGTGCCAGTAGCCGGGACAGGGTATCCTTTCTTGGTGGCTACACCTTC,CASSRDRVSFLGGYTF
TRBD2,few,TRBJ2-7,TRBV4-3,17,TGCGCCAGCAGCCGATCAGGACTAGCGGGCGATTCCTACGAGCAGTACTTC,CASSRSGLAGDSYEQYF
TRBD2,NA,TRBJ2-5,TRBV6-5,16,TGTGCCAGCAGTTACGACCGACTAGCGGGAGGGGAGACCCAGTACTTC,CASSYDRLAGGETQYF
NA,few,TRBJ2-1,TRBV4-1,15,TGCGCCAGCAGTCCTCTTGTTGGGCCCTACAATGAGCAGTTCTTC,CASSPLVGPYNEQFF
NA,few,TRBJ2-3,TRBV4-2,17,TGTGCCAGCAGCCAAGGGGTACAGTCGTCGAGCACAGATACGCAGTATTTT,CASSQGVQSSSTDTQYF
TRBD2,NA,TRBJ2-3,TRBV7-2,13,TGTGCCAGCAGTTTTACTAGCGGGTTTCCGCAGTATTTT,CASSFTSGFPQYF